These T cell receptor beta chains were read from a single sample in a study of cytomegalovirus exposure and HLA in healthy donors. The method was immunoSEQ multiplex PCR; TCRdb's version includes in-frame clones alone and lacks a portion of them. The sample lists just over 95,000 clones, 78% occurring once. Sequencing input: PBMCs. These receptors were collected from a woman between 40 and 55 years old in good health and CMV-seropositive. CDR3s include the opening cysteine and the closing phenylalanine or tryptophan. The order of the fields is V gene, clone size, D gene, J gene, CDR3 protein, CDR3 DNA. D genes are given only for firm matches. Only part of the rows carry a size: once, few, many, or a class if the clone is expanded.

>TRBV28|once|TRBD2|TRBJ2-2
CASRLAGGRETGELFF
TGTGCCAGCAGACTAGCGGGAGGAAGAGAAACCGGGGAGCTGTTTTTT
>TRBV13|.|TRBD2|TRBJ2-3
CASSLLAVIDTQYF
TGTGCCAGCAGCTTACTAGCGGTTATAGATACGCAGTATTTT
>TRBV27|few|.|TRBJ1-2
CASSLFGAGGYTF
TGTGCCAGCAGTTTATTTGGGGCAGGTGGCTACACCTTC
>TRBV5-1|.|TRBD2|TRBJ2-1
CASSLASAGGPLNEQFF
TGCGCCAGCAGCTTGGCCTCTGCGGGAGGGCCTCTAAATGAGCAGTTCTTC
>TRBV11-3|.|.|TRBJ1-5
CASSLDRPGLGQPQHF
TGTGCCAGCAGCTTAGACCGCCCCGGGTTAGGTCAGCCCCAGCATTTT
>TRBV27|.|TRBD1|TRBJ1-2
CASRLRGQGYGYTF
TGTGCCAGCAGACTACGGGGACAGGGGTATGGCTACACCTTC
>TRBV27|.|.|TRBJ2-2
CASSLRLASNTGELFF
TGTGCCAGCAGTTTACGGTTAGCGTCGAACACCGGGGAGCTGTTTTTT
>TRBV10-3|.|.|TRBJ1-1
CAISPQGNTEAFF
TGTGCCATCAGTCCTCAGGGGAACACTGAAGCTTTCTTT
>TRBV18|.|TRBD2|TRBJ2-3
CASSPIGLAASTDTQYF
TGTGCCAGCTCACCCATAGGACTAGCGGCTTCCACAGATACGCAGTATTTT
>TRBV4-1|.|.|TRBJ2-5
CASSPGTWGTQYF
TGCGCCAGCAGCCCCGGGACATGGGGGACCCAGTACTTC
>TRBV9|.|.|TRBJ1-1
CASSVVVTTTEAFF
TGTGCCAGCAGCGTAGTGGTCACAACAACTGAAGCTTTCTTT
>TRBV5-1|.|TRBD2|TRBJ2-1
CASSFEVTSGHNEQFF
TGCGCCAGCAGCTTTGAAGTGACTAGCGGACACAATGAGCAGTTCTTC
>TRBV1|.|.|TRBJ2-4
CTSSRDYLTAKNIQYF
TGCACCAGCAGCCGGGACTACCTCACAGCCAAAAACATTCAGTACTTC
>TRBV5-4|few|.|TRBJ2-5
CASSPALDIPSTQYF
TGTGCCAGCAGTCCTGCACTAGACATTCCCAGCACCCAGTACTTC
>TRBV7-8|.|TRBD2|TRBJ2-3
CASSLRTSGRMNTQYF
TGTGCCAGCAGCCTCCGGACTAGCGGGAGGATGAATACGCAGTATTTT
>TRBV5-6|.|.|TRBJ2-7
CASSLGAGREQYF
TGTGCCAGCAGCTTGGGAGCAGGGCGGGAGCAGTACTTC
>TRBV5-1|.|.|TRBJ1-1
CASSLPEGPMNTEAFF
TGCGCCAGCAGCCTGCCGGAGGGGCCTATGAACACTGAAGCTTTCTTT
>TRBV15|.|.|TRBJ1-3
CATSREGLHTIYF
TGTGCCACCAGCAGAGAGGGGCTCCACACCATATATTTT
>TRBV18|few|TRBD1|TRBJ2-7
CASSPGTDSYEQYF
TGTGCCAGCTCACCCGGGACAGACTCCTACGAGCAGTACTTC
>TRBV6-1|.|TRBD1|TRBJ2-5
CASSVTTGVNQETQYF
TGTGCCAGCAGTGTCACTACAGGGGTCAACCAAGAGACCCAGTACTTC
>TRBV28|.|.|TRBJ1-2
CASSLEGYGYTF
TGTGCCAGCAGTTTGGAGGGCTATGGCTACACCTTC
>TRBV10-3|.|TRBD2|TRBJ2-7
CAISGVAGGTYEQYF
TGTGCCATCAGTGGGGTGGCGGGAGGCACCTACGAGCAGTACTTC